A single sample is the source of the 28 T cell receptor beta chains below, sequenced in a study of identifying expanded T cells in peripheral blood. Sequencing used immunoSEQ multiplex PCR; TCRdb keeps in-frame clones, though not all of them. Of under 150,000 clones listed, 80% to 90% are singletons. Sequenced material: blood. These TCRs come from a person aged 18 to 75 in good health.

The V gene is TRBV29-1, the J gene TRBJ2-7; D uncertain. Germline loops: CDR1 SQVTM, CDR2 ANQGSEA. This CDR3 contains 12 residues. V was clipped by 5 bases and J by 5 bases, with 13 bases between them. The CDR3 nucleotides are TGCAGCGTTTTGGGATTGAAGAACGAGCAGTACTTC. This encodes CSVLGLKNEQYF.

V gene TRBV11-2 combines with J gene TRBJ2-7, with D tentatively TRBD1 (6 bases). V was trimmed by 5 bases and J by 2 bases, leaving 16 bases between them. This CDR3 has 15 amino acids. Germline V gives CDR1 SGHAT, CDR2 FQNNGV. Here the CDR3 DNA reads TGTGCCAGCAGCGCCCGGACAGTTTACACCTACGAGCAGTACTTC. Protein product: CASSARTVYTYEQYF.

The chain links TRBV6-1 to TRBJ2-5, with D perhaps TRBD1 (8 bases). The germline gives CDR1 MNHNS, CDR2 SASEGT. V lost 4 bases to trimming and J lost 5 bases, with 20 bases between them. The CDR3 covers 16 residues. This chain's CDR3 is CASSATSGDRQETQYF. CDR3 in DNA: TGTGCCAGCAGTGCCACAAGCGGGGACAGGCAGGAGACCCAGTACTTC.

This clone came up a few times. At one of its ends the junction is not consistent with the germline gene, which may arise from a read error. The chain uses TRBV27 and TRBJ1-4; D gene unclear. The CDR3 consists of 13 residues. Germline CDR1 and CDR2: MNHEY and SMNVEV (reference sequence). The CDR3 loop reads CASSLSPAEKLFF. DNA of the CDR3: TGTGCCAGCAGTCTATCCCCCGCGGAAAAACTGTTTTTT.

The V gene is TRBV15, the J gene TRBJ2-7; D tentatively reads TRBD1 or TRBD2 (6 bases each). With 0 bases removed from V and 3 bases from J, the gap between germline ends came to 12 bases. The CDR3 sequence is 15 residues long. Germline CDR1 and CDR2: LNHNV and YYDKDF (reference sequence). Here the CDR3 DNA reads TGTGCCACCAGCAGAGATAAAAGGGGGGACTACGAGCAGTACTTC. This sequence encodes CATSRDKRGDYEQYF.

The J gene is TRBJ1-5, the V gene TRBV7-8; no reliable D call. The V end lost 5 bases, the J end lost 3 bases, and 14 bases lay between the germline ends. This CDR3 is built from 15 residues. Germline V gives CDR1 SGHVS, CDR2 FQNEAQ. CDR3 protein: CASSPGRVSNQPQHF. The CDR3 nucleotides are TGTGCCAGCAGCCCAGGACGGGTCTCCAATCAGCCCCAGCATTTT.

This rearrangement joins TRBV9 to TRBJ1-1; perhaps TRBD1 as D (6 bases). This CDR3 has 15 amino acids. V was trimmed by 4 bases and J by 0 bases, leaving 13 bases between them. In germline, CDR1 is SGDLS, CDR2 YYNGEE. CDR3 bases: TGTGCCAGCAGCATTAGTCCAGGGGTGAACACTGAAGCTTTCTTT. Its protein product is CASSISPGVNTEAFF.

This rearrangement joins TRBV5-1 to TRBJ1-1, with D uncertain. The germline V gene encodes CDR1 SGHRS and CDR2 YFSETQ. The CDR3 extends over 12 amino acids. V was shortened by 2 bases and J by 6 bases, with 8 bases between the two germline ends. CDR3 residues: CASSFGGSEAFF. The CDR3 DNA sequence: TGCGCCAGCAGCTTCGGAGGATCTGAAGCTTTCTTT. Complete variable domain (other parts from reference TRBV5-1 and TRBJ1-1): KAGVTQTPRYLIKTRGQQVTLSCSPISGHRSVSWYQQTPGQGLQFLFEYFSETQRNKGNFPGRFSGRQFSNSRSEMNVSTLELGDSALYLCASSFGGSEAFFGQGTRLTVV.

The J gene is TRBJ2-3, the V gene TRBV5-6; D is undetermined. Germline-derived CDR1 and CDR2 are SGHDT and YYEEEE. Deletions cut 3 bases from V and 0 bases from J, with 8 bases between. This CDR3 has 14 residues. CDR3: CASSSDGSTDTQYF. The CDR3 DNA follows: TGTGCCAGCAGCTCGGACGGAAGCACAGATACGCAGTATTTT.

This clone has more than one count but fewer than ten. The rearrangement links TRBV6-6 to TRBJ1-1; 12 nucleotides agree with TRBD1. CDR1 MNHNY and CDR2 SVGAGI come from the germline V gene (reference sequence). The ends lost 6 bases at V and 8 bases at J; junction bases unmatched: 7. This CDR3 is built from 14 residues. CDR3 sequence (DNA): TGTGCCAGCAGAGCCGGGACAGGGGGCCCCGAAGCTTTCTTT. Translation gives CASRAGTGGPEAFF.

The V and J genes are TRBV5-1 and TRBJ2-1; the D is unclear. Trimming cost V 7 bases and J 7 bases, with 18 bases left between them. In germline, CDR1 is SGHRS, CDR2 YFSETQ. The CDR3 consists of 14 residues. CDR3 in amino acids: CASRLGAQTNEQFF. CDR3 DNA sequence: TGCGCCAGCCGACTCGGAGCGCAGACGAATGAGCAGTTCTTC.

This chain uses TRBV2 with TRBJ2-3; 14 nucleotides match TRBD2. The CDR3 is made up of 19 amino acids. Germline CDR1 reads SNHLY; CDR2 reads FYNNEI. V shed 3 bases, J shed 2 bases, and the junction held 10 bases outside the gene matches. CDR3: CASSDPGLAGAGATDTQYF. CDR3 in DNA: TGTGCCAGCAGTGATCCGGGACTAGCGGGAGCTGGGGCCACAGATACGCAGTATTTT.

The chain carries TRBV6-5 and TRBJ2-3; D not certain. The V end was cut by 6 bases, the J end by 3 bases, with 10 bases between. This CDR3 is 13 amino acids long. CDR1 MNHEY and CDR2 SVGAGI come from the germline V gene. CDR3 in DNA: TGTGCCAGCAGGAGTTTCGGGACAGATACGCAGTATTTT. Translated, it gives CASRSFGTDTQYF.

The CDR3 reads CASSPPPFGDNYGYTF. The CDR3 bases are TGTGCCAGCTCACCACCACCTTTTGGGGACAATTATGGCTACACCTTC. The gene calls are TRBV18 and TRBJ1-2, with a tentative D call TRBD1 (6 bases). V lost 0 bases, J lost 5 bases, and 16 bases lay in between. Germline V CDR1 and CDR2: KGHSH, LQKENI. This CDR3 has 16 amino acids.

The V and J genes are TRBV11-3 and TRBJ2-1, with 8 positions matching TRBD1. Germline CDR1 and CDR2: SGHNT and YENEEA. With V trimmed by 4 bases and J by 10 bases, 6 bases remained unmatched. CDR3 length equals 13 residues. Here the CDR3 reads CASSSGQGYEQFF. DNA for the CDR3: TGTGCCAGCAGCTCCGGACAGGGCTACGAGCAGTTCTTC.

The chain joins TRBV7-2 to TRBJ1-3; D gene uncertain. The CDR3 loop spans 12 amino acids. Germline lookup yields CDR1 SGHTA and CDR2 FQGNSA. The V and J ends lost 4 bases and 4 bases respectively, with 5 bases between them. CDR3 in amino acids: CASSSEGNTIYF. In DNA, the CDR3 is TGTGCCAGCAGCTCCGAGGGAAACACCATATATTTT.

The chain employs TRBV5-6 and TRBJ2-2, with D maybe TRBD2 (6 bases). Germline-derived CDR1 and CDR2 are SGHDT and YYEEEE. This CDR3 is built from 14 residues. Trimming removed 3 bases at V and 6 bases at J, with 12 bases between. This chain's CDR3 is CASSWVTSSGELFF. The CDR3 DNA sequence: TGTGCCAGCAGCTGGGTAACTAGCTCCGGGGAGCTGTTTTTT.

This chain uses TRBV7-9 with TRBJ2-2; 12 bases line up with TRBD2. The CDR3 runs 17 residues. Germline V lookup: CDR1 SEHNR, CDR2 FQNEAQ (reference sequence). J gave up 4 bases and V 5 bases, and 8 bases lay outside the gene matches. The CDR3, as DNA: TGTGCCAGCAGCCCTCGACTAGCGGGAGTCGGCACCGGGGAGCTGTTTTTT. Translating gives CASSPRLAGVGTGELFF.

The J gene is TRBJ2-1, the V gene TRBV10-3; 7 bases are a match to TRBD2. The V gene end was trimmed by 6 bases and the J gene end by 0 bases; junction bases not matched to a gene: 2. This CDR3 has 14 amino acids. Germline V gives CDR1 ENHRY, CDR2 SYGVKD. DNA of the CDR3: TGTGCCATCAGAAGCGGGAACTCCTACAATGAGCAGTTCTTC. Translation gives CAIRSGNSYNEQFF.

The genes are TRBV7-9 and TRBJ2-1; TRBD1 or TRBD2 may be the D gene (5 bases each). The germline gives CDR1 SEHNR, CDR2 FQNEAQ (reference sequence). V dropped 5 bases and J dropped 2 bases, with 13 bases sitting between them. The CDR3 consists of 15 residues. The CDR3 DNA reads TGTGCCAGCAGCCCTGCCCAGGGACCCTACAATGAGCAGTTCTTC. Amino acids: CASSPAQGPYNEQFF. The whole variable domain, remainder taken from reference TRBV7-9 and TRBJ2-1, is DTGVSQNPRHKITKRGQNVTFRCDPISEHNRLYWYRQTLGQGPEFLTYFQNEAQLEKSRLLSDRFSAERPKGSFSTLEIQRTEQGDSAMYLCASSPAQGPYNEQFFGPGTRLTVL.

The chain carries TRBV4-3 and TRBJ2-1; 14 bases align to TRBD2. Germline CDR1 and CDR2: LGHNA and YSLEER. Trimming at V came to 3 bases and at J to 9 bases, leaving 7 bases not matched to a gene. The CDR3 runs 16 residues. The CDR3 DNA reads TGCGCCAGCAGCCAGGAGACTAGCGGGGGGGCTGGTGAGCAGTTCTTC. Translating it yields CASSQETSGGAGEQFF.

This clone was detected once. This chain uses TRBV2 with TRBJ1-6; D uncertain. Germline V CDR1 and CDR2: SNHLY, FYNNEI. Trimming removed 6 bases at V and 8 bases at J, with 8 bases between. The CDR3 length is 12 residues. CDR3 in DNA: TGTGCCAGCAGGGCAGAAGATTCACCCCTCCACTTT. Translating it yields CASRAEDSPLHF.

CDR3 nucleotide sequence: TGCGCCAGCAGTGAAACTGTAAGTTGGTACGCTTTCTTT. Translated, it gives CASSETVSWYAFF. This chain links TRBV10-1 with TRBJ1-1, with D unclear. With 3 bases removed from V and 11 bases from J, the gap between germline ends came to 16 bases. This CDR3 is 13 amino acids long. Germline V gives CDR1 WNHNN, CDR2 SYGVQD (reference sequence).

The chain is built from TRBV23-1 and TRBJ2-4, with no clear D. TRBV23-1 belongs to the ORF category, with a function that is uncertain. V lost 4 bases to trimming and J lost 7 bases, with 14 bases between them. This CDR3 is built from 14 residues. This chain's CDR3 is CASSPGQVVNIQYF. The CDR3 bases are TGCGCCAGCAGTCCAGGCCAGGTGGTGAACATTCAGTACTTC.

The gene calls are TRBV4-2 and TRBJ2-1; no definite D call. The CDR3 runs to 12 residues. Trimming shortened V by 0 bases and J by 10 bases, and 7 bases separated the two germline ends. Germline values: CDR1 LGHNA, CDR2 YNFKEQ. The DNA of the CDR3 is TGTGCCAGCAGCCAAGATTTTGGGGAGCAGTTCTTC. Protein: CASSQDFGEQFF.

V and J are TRBV5-4 and TRBJ1-2; D gene uncertain. This CDR3 contains 17 residues. The V gene lost 0 bases and the J gene lost 1 base, with 16 bases spanning the gap. The germline V gene has CDR1 SGHNT and CDR2 YYREEE (reference sequence). In DNA form, the CDR3 reads TGTGCCAGCAGCTTGGCTTTTACGGAACGGGATAACTATGGCTACACCTTC. Amino acid sequence: CASSLAFTERDNYGYTF.

This chain connects TRBV28 to TRBJ2-7, with D perhaps matching TRBD1 (6 bases). CDR1 MDHEN and CDR2 SYDVKM come from the germline V gene. The CDR3 spans 15 residues. V was cut by 8 bases and J by 6 bases, with 23 bases left in between. The CDR3 reads CASHWGTQGKSEQYF. CDR3 coding DNA: TGTGCCAGCCATTGGGGTACACAGGGCAAGAGCGAGCAGTACTTC. The complete variable domain, with remaining parts taken from reference TRBV28 and TRBJ2-7, reads DVKVTQSSRYLVKRTGEKVFLECVQDMDHENMFWYRQDPGLGLRLIYFSYDVKMKEKGDIPEGYSVSREKKERFSLILESASTNQTSMYLCASHWGTQGKSEQYFGPGTRLTVT.

CDR3 sequence reads: CASSPVRQGTHNEQFF. The DNA for the CDR3 is TGCGCCAGCAGCCCGGTAAGACAGGGGACGCACAATGAGCAGTTCTTC. This chain joins TRBV5-1 and TRBJ2-1; 8 bases map to TRBD1. The CDR3 loop spans 16 amino acids. CDR1 is SGHRS, CDR2 YFSETQ, per germline. J lost 5 bases, V lost 4 bases, and 11 bases had no gene match. Based on the CDR3 plus reference TRBV5-1 and TRBJ2-1, the full variable domain is KAGVTQTPRYLIKTRGQQVTLSCSPISGHRSVSWYQQTPGQGLQFLFEYFSETQRNKGNFPGRFSGRQFSNSRSEMNVSTLELGDSALYLCASSPVRQGTHNEQFFGPGTRLTVL.